This T cell receptor (beta chain) was sequenced in a study of CD8 T cells in Susac syndrome (dated by TCRdb to 2018 to 2020). For the study in its entirety: The study used repertoire sequencing to test whether antigen drove CD8+ T cell activation and differentiation in Susac syndrome.

About this clonotype itself: The antigen it recognizes is unknown. No base-level quality is on record; no much larger clone is a single base apart.

High-throughput TCR beta sequencing profiled peripheral blood CD8+ and CD4+ T cells from healthy donors, Susac syndrome patients and multiple sclerosis patients. Healthy donors were age- and sex-matched controls. Bulk CD8+ and CD4+ T cells were purified by magnetic negative isolation, whereas CD8+ TEMRA cells were enriched by FACS. Blood was collected in EDTA tubes and processed within 24 hours, with PBMCs isolated through density gradient centrifugation. PBMCs destined for TCR sequencing were cryopreserved in liquid nitrogen and later thawed in a 37 °C water bath. Purity of sorted or isolated CD4+, CD8+ and CD8+ TEMRA cells was at least 90%. RNA was extracted with the RNeasy kit and about 0.5 to 1 ug was reverse transcribed using random hexamers. The immunoSEQ multiplex PCR assay, covering 54 Vbeta and 13 Jbeta segments, was used to amplify TCR beta CDR3 regions. PCR amplification bias was corrected by using a synthetic template baseline for primer optimization and computational correction. From the authors' description of their analysis: Reads were annotated to V, D and J genes according to IMGT and were analyzed with immunoSEQ Analyzer, with only productive sequences retained. To calculate clonality, Shannon entropy was normalized by log2 of the number of productive unique sequences and then subtracted from one. Public and private clones were assessed among the 100 most prevalent clones of each patient and control. Susac-specific clones were defined as absent from healthy and MS cohorts, over a thousand published viral clones and other ImmuneACCESS disease sequences. The raw public reads went through TCRdb reprocessing: fastp at Q25, MiXCR clone calling, in-frame beta chains kept. Duplicate CDR3 protein sequences are folded into a single record with the most common DNA and genes. It is TCRdb's table, rather than the study itself, that gives the V and J calls and clone size. For this sample the table gives 180,000 or so distinct CDR3 sequences, of which approximately 94% were detected only once. The top ten clones comprise approximately 0.1% of the sample.

Overall results and qualifications from the work: The number of individuals in the TCR sequencing and HLA analysis was recognized as being relatively small.

V is pared back by 7 bases and J by 1 base, with 14 bases lying between the germline termini. CDR1 MNHEY and CDR2 SVGEGT were looked up in the germline V gene. The CDR3 goes from the cysteine to the phenylalanine over 15 residues. This entry keeps only the CDR3 DNA: 45 bases, framed from base 1. Sequencing used CD4+ T cells from PBMCs. The TCR sequence derives from a human donor in good health. The sequence is built from TRBV6-2 or TRBV6-3 and TRBJ2-1; TRBD1 is a weak D gene call, 6 bases matching. Here is the DNA: TGTGCCAGCACCCAGGGGCGGAAGTCCTACAATGAGCAGTTCTTC. It codes for CASTQGRKSYNEQFF.